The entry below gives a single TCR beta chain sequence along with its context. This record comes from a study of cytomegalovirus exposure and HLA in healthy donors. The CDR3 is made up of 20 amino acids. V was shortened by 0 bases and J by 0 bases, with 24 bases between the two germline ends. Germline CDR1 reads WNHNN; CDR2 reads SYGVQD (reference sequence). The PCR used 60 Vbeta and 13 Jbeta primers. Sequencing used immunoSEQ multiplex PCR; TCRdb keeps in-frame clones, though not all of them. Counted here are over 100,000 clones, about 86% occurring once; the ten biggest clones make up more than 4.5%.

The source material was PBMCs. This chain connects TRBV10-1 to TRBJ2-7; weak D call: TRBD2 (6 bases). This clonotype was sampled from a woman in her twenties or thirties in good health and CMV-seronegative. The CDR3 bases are TGCGCCAGCAGTGAGTCGATGGAGGGTTCCTTTTGTAGTAGCTCCTACGAGCAGTACTTC. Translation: CASSESMEGSFCSSSYEQYF.